Presented here are 11 T cell receptor beta chains from one specimen sequenced in a study of T-cell memory formation after mild COVID-19. TCRdb re-analysed the 5' RACE reads in MiXCR, keeping a single row per CDR3 protein. The table lists 250,000 to 350,000 distinct CDR3 sequences, approximately 14% of them singletons. The sequencing input was PBMCs or a T cell subset sorted from them (not recorded which). The receptors were gathered from a man younger than 30 who had mild COVID-19 (a few samples of this study predate the infection). Cell type and time point are not known.

The chain has TRBV18 and TRBJ2-4, with D unclear. The germline CDR1 and CDR2 sequences are KGHSH and LQKENI. The CDR3 length is 15 residues. Trimming left V 0 bases short and J 8 bases short, with 14 bases between. The chain's CDR3 is CASSPPSRVSDIQYF. The CDR3 DNA is TGTGCCAGCTCACCACCGTCCCGCGTTTCAGACATTCAGTACTTC.

This chain connects TRBV10-3 to TRBJ2-3; D is possibly TRBD1 (5 bases). V was shortened by 8 bases and J by 4 bases, with 7 bases between the two germline ends. CDR3 length: 11 residues. Looked up from germline, CDR1 is ENHRY and CDR2 is SYGVKD. CDR3 sequence (DNA): TGTGCCATCCAAGGGGCAGATACGCAGTATTTT. Protein: CAIQGADTQYF.

This clonotype was seen once. V is TRBV7-2 and J is TRBJ1-2, with D perhaps matching TRBD1 (6 bases). Per the germline V gene, CDR1 is SGHTA and CDR2 is FQGNSA. V shed 1 base and J shed 4 bases, with 16 bases lying between them. CDR3 length equals 16 residues. CDR3 sequence: CASSLVAGGSVYGYTF. CDR3 nucleotide sequence: TGTGCCAGCAGCTTAGTCGCCGGGGGCTCGGTCTATGGCTACACCTTC.

The genes are TRBV5-1 and TRBJ2-3; 11 bases agree with TRBD2. Trimming took 3 bases from V and 5 from J; bases not matched to a gene: 8. Per germline, CDR1 SGHRS and CDR2 YFSETQ. This CDR3 comprises 16 residues. The CDR3, as DNA: TGCGCCAGCAGCTCCCCTATAGCGGGGGGGCGAGATACGCAGTATTTT. Its protein product is CASSSPIAGGRDTQYF.

This clonotype was seen at least ten times. The chain is built from TRBV12-3 or TRBV12-4 and TRBJ1-1; 7 nucleotides match TRBD1. The junction had 12 bases not matched to a gene; V was cut back by 5 bases and J by 0 bases. This CDR3 spans 17 amino acids. The CDR3, as DNA: TGTGCCAGCAGTGACCGACAGGGTGGTATTATGAACACTGAAGCTTTCTTT. Its protein is CASSDRQGGIMNTEAFF.

This clonotype turned up a few times. The chain recombines TRBV9 with TRBJ2-3; TRBD2 is a possible D gene (7 bases). In germline, CDR1 is SGDLS, CDR2 YYNGEE. This CDR3 comprises 15 residues. The V gene lost 0 bases and the J gene lost 4 bases, with 12 bases spanning the gap. The CDR3 DNA follows: TGTGCCAGCAGCGTAGCTAGGGGGGGCCCAGATACGCAGTATTTT. It encodes CASSVARGGPDTQYF. Variable domain in full (rest from reference TRBV9 and TRBJ2-3): DSGVTQTPKHLITATGQRVTLRCSPRSGDLSVYWYQQSLDQGLQFLIQYYNGEERAKGNILERFSAQQFPDLHSELNLSSLELGDSALYFCASSVARGGPDTQYFGPGTRLTVL.

The rearrangement joins TRBV19 to TRBJ2-7, with 8 bases matching TRBD1. The CDR3 runs 15 residues. CDR1 is LNHDA and CDR2 is SQIVND in the germline V gene (reference sequence). The V segment lost 8 bases and the J segment 3 bases; nucleotides outside the gene matches: 12. CDR3 nucleotide sequence: TGTGCCAGTGGATCCGGGACAGGAGAATTCTACGAGCAGTACTTC. As protein: CASGSGTGEFYEQYF. Combining the CDR3 with reference TRBV19 and TRBJ2-7 gives the whole variable domain DGGITQSPKYLFRKEGQNVTLSCEQNLNHDAMYWYRQDPGQGLRLIYYSQIVNDFQKGDIAEGYSVSREKKESFPLTVTSAQKNPTAFYLCASGSGTGEFYEQYFGPGTRLTVT.

The rearrangement joins TRBV7-9 to TRBJ1-4, with 9 bases that match TRBD1. Germline trimming cut 2 bases from V and 5 bases from J; bases unmatched to any gene: 6. This CDR3 spans 16 amino acids. Germline CDR1 is SEHNR and CDR2 is FQNEAQ (reference sequence). In DNA form, the CDR3 reads TGTGCCAGCAGCTTATCCCTCGGGACAGGGAATGAAAAACTGTTTTTT. This sequence encodes CASSLSLGTGNEKLFF.

This clonotype was counted only a few times. The rearrangement joins TRBV6-5 to TRBJ2-5, with 11 bases fitting TRBD2. Germline-derived CDR1 and CDR2 are MNHEY and SVGAGI. This CDR3 region has 15 residues. The trim removed 6 bases at V and 5 bases at J, leaving 8 bases unmatched. CDR3 bases: TGTGCCAGCAGACGGAGTAGCGGGGGGGGGGAGACCCAGTACTTC. Its protein product is CASRRSSGGGETQYF.

The chain combines TRBV21-1 with TRBJ1-3. TRBV21-1 is labeled a pseudogene. The CDR3 loop spans 21 amino acids. CDR3 loop: CASSKEGGFGLQGGSGNTIYF. Written as DNA, the CDR3 is TGTGCCAGCAGCAAAGAAGGAGGGTTCGGGTTGCAGGGAGGATCTGGAAACACCATATATTTT.

The chain combines TRBV12-3 or TRBV12-4 with TRBJ2-2; D is unresolved. The CDR3 extends over 13 amino acids. Trimming took off 3 bases at V and 3 bases at J, with 5 bases between the two ends. CDR3: CASSLIYTGELFF. The CDR3, as DNA: TGTGCCAGCAGTTTGATATACACCGGGGAGCTGTTTTTT.